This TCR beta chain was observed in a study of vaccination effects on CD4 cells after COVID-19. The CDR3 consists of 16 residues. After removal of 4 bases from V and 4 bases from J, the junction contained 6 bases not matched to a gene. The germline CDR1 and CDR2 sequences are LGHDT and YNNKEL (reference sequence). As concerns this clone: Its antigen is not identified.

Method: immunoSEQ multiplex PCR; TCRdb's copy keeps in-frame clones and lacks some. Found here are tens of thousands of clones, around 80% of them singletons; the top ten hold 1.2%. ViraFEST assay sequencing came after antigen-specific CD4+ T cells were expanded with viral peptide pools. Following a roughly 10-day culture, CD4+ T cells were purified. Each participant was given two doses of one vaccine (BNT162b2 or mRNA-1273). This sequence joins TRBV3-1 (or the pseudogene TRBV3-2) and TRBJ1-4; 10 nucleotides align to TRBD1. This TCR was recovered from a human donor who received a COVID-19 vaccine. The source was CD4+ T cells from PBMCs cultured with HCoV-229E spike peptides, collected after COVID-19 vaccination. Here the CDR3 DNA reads TGTGCCAGCAGCCGGGACAGGGGAACCGGTAATGAAAAACTGTTTTTT. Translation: CASSRDRGTGNEKLFF.